This record looks at one T cell receptor (beta chain) sequence and its context. Its antigen is not known. Measured with immunoSEQ multiplex PCR; TCRdb has only the in-frame clones, and not every one. Of roughly 350,000 clones in the sample, 86% were seen once. This sample was taken from a study of cytomegalovirus exposure and HLA in healthy donors. Study-level background: A later analysis reported the same platform for the 100 to 150 validation repertoires and the 500 to 750 first-cohort repertoires.

The CDR3 length is 15 residues. The V gene's germline CDR1 is SGHAT and CDR2 FQNNGV. The V gene end was trimmed by 5 bases and the J gene end by 6 bases; junction bases not matched to a gene: 4. Overall study findings and caveats: Generally TCR sequences proved uncommon, though certain public TCRs appeared in numerous donors. Later, an analysis found that TCR clusters from the first cohort tended to co-occur in the roughly 130 validation repertoires. In vitro assays verified that a few CMV-associated chains recognized CMV antigens specifically.

V usage is TRBV11-2 and J usage is TRBJ2-1; 13 nucleotides align to TRBD2. This receptor was identified in a woman between 18 and 29 years old in good health and CMV-seronegative. The sequencing sample was made of PBMCs. DNA of the CDR3: TGTGCCAGCAGCCCACTAGCGGGAGGGCCCAATGAGCAGTTCTTC. It is translated as CASSPLAGGPNEQFF. Full variable domain (missing parts from reference TRBV11-2 and TRBJ2-1): EAGVAQSPRYKIIEKRQSVAFWCNPISGHATLYWYQQILGQGPKLLIQFQNNGVVDDSQLPKDRFSAERLKGVDSTLKIQPAKLEDSAVYLCASSPLAGGPNEQFFGPGTRLTVL.